These T cell receptor beta chains were read from a single sample in a study of CD8+ T cells in alopecia areata. Profiling relied on immunoSEQ multiplex PCR, and the TCRdb table lists in-frame clones only, not all of them. The sample has about 250,000 clones, around three fifths seen once; the top ten hold around 0.84%. The sequences come from CD4+ T cells sorted from blood, collected around week 53, from a patient treated with tofacitinib. The receptors come from a human donor with alopecia areata. Both conserved end residues are part of each CDR3. A D gene is named only where the DNA matches it firmly. Clone size is shown for a subset of rows, as once, few, many or a class of expanded clone.

V,J,D,size,length,CDR3,DNA
TRBV30,TRBJ1-5,TRBD1,.,14,CAWSRGQRDQPQHF,TGTGCCTGGAGCCGGGGACAGCGAGATCAGCCCCAGCATTTT
TRBV11-2,TRBJ1-1,.,.,16,CASSRVGTVEDTEAFF,TGTGCCAGCAGCCGAGTGGGGACGGTTGAGGACACTGAAGCTTTCTTT
TRBV29-1,TRBJ2-3,TRBD1,.,13,CSGLTGITDTQYF,TGCAGCGGCCTGACAGGGATCACAGATACGCAGTATTTT
TRBV7-2,TRBJ2-7,.,.,15,CASSLYQPGVHEQYF,TGTGCCAGCAGCTTATACCAACCGGGGGTCCACGAGCAGTACTTC
TRBV6-1,TRBJ2-7,.,.,11,CASSLKREQYF,TGTGCCAGCAGCCTGAAACGCGAGCAGTACTTC
TRBV5-1,TRBJ2-5,TRBD2,once,15,CASSLFLAGEETQYF,TGCGCCAGCAGCTTGTTTCTAGCGGGGGAAGAGACCCAGTACTTC
TRBV29-1,TRBJ1-2,TRBD1,few,13,CSAMTGGVNGYTF,TGCAGCGCTATGACAGGGGGCGTGAATGGCTACACCTTC
TRBV5-1,TRBJ2-5,.,.,16,CASSTGGRPPQETQYF,TGCGCCAGCAGTACCGGGGGCCGTCCACCGCAAGAGACCCAGTACTTC
TRBV11-2,TRBJ1-1,.,.,14,CASSSGQGNTEAFF,TGTGCCAGCAGCTCGGGCCAGGGGAACACTGAAGCTTTCTTT
TRBV6-6,TRBJ1-5,.,few,12,CASSSRAQPQHF,TGTGCCAGCAGTAGCCGGGCTCAGCCCCAGCATTTT
TRBV7-2,TRBJ1-1,.,.,12,CASSFYGGEAFF,TGTGCCAGCAGCTTCTACGGGGGCGAAGCTTTCTTT
TRBV7-7,TRBJ2-5,TRBD1,.,15,CASSPTGVTQETQYF,TGTGCTAGCAGCCCCACAGGGGTTACTCAAGAGACCCAGTACTTC
TRBV7-2,TRBJ1-2,TRBD1,.,13,CASSLQGAVGYTF,TGTGCCAGCAGCTTACAGGGGGCCGTTGGCTACACCTTC
TRBV12-5,TRBJ2-1,TRBD1,.,17,CASGLGRRDRGHDEQFF,TGTGCTAGTGGCTTAGGTCGGCGGGACAGGGGGCACGATGAGCAGTTCTTC
TRBV7-2,TRBJ2-5,TRBD2,.,16,CASSLGLAGGPETQYF,TGTGCCAGCAGCCTTGGGCTAGCGGGGGGGCCGGAGACCCAGTACTTC
TRBV2,TRBJ1-2,.,.,11,CASRGSYGYTF,TGTGCCAGCAGGGGGTCCTATGGCTACACCTTC
TRBV29-1,TRBJ2-1,.,.,12,CSVVGGYNEQFF,TGCAGCGTTGTAGGCGGATACAATGAGCAGTTCTTC
TRBV29-1,TRBJ2-1,TRBD1,few,13,CSGGQGYEQEQFF,TGCAGCGGCGGACAGGGCTATGAACAGGAGCAGTTCTTC
TRBV29-1,TRBJ1-2,.,.,12,CSVPDPGYGYTF,TGCAGCGTTCCTGACCCGGGATATGGCTACACCTTC
TRBV7-3,TRBJ2-5,.,many,13,CASSLGPRETQYF,TGTGCCAGCAGCTTGGGCCCCCGGGAGACCCAGTACTTC
TRBV7-6,TRBJ2-7,TRBD2,.,18,CASSDPPTGLVKPYEQYF,TGTGCCAGCAGCGACCCCCCAACAGGACTAGTGAAACCCTACGAGCAGTACTTC
TRBV5-1,TRBJ2-7,TRBD1,.,15,CASSLESGTGPEQYF,TGCGCCAGCAGCTTAGAATCCGGGACAGGGCCCGAGCAGTACTTC
TRBV2,TRBJ2-7,TRBD1,.,13,CAAGTADSYEQYF,TGTGCCGCCGGGACAGCGGACTCCTACGAGCAGTACTTC
TRBV15,TRBJ2-1,.,.,13,CATSRDDRERQFF,TGTGCCACCAGCAGAGATGATAGGGAAAGGCAGTTCTTC
TRBV6-5,TRBJ2-1,.,.,13,CASSTKLGSGQFF,TGTGCCAGCAGTACTAAACTCGGGTCGGGGCAGTTCTTC
TRBV7-8,TRBJ1-1,.,few,14,CASSLASSAGEAFF,TGTGCCAGCAGCTTAGCTTCGTCCGCAGGGGAAGCTTTCTTT
TRBV10-3,TRBJ2-2,.,.,14,CAITPGHSSGELFF,TGTGCCATCACCCCGGGACATAGTAGCGGGGAGCTGTTTTTT
TRBV30,TRBJ1-4,TRBD1,.,14,CAWNDGTVNEKLFF,TGTGCCTGGAACGACGGGACAGTTAATGAAAAACTGTTTTTT
TRBV12-5,TRBJ2-2,TRBD2,.,18,CASAPGRGLAGDTGELFF,TGTGCTAGTGCTCCAGGAAGGGGACTAGCGGGGGACACCGGGGAGCTGTTTTTT
TRBV29-1,TRBJ2-7,TRBD1,once,13,CSVVGQGVYEQYF,TGCAGCGTTGTGGGTCAGGGGGTCTACGAGCAGTACTTC
TRBV7-9,TRBJ2-5,.,.,17,CASSPARGRTAQETQYF,TGTGCCAGCAGCCCCGCGAGGGGCCGGACTGCCCAAGAGACCCAGTACTTC
TRBV29-1,TRBJ2-1,TRBD2,.,13,CSVEGTSVNEQFF,TGCAGCGTTGAAGGGACTAGTGTCAATGAGCAGTTCTTC
TRBV5-1,TRBJ1-2,.,.,14,CASSLVGLNYGYTF,TGCGCCAGCAGCTTGGTAGGGCTTAACTATGGCTACACCTTC
TRBV13,TRBJ1-6,.,once,13,CASSPGLNSPLHF,TGTGCCAGCAGCCCGGGACTTAATTCACCCCTCCACTTT
TRBV5-1,TRBJ2-3,TRBD1,.,14,CASSLQGAGDTQYF,TGCGCCAGCAGCTTACAGGGGGCGGGAGATACGCAGTATTTT
TRBV29-1,TRBJ1-2,.,few,9,CSADYGYTF,TGCAGCGCCGACTATGGCTACACCTTC
TRBV30,TRBJ1-2,.,.,13,CAWSARNSNGYTF,TGTGCCTGGAGTGCCCGAAACTCCAATGGCTACACCTTC
TRBV5-1,TRBJ1-1,.,.,11,CASRDHTEAFF,TGCGCCAGCAGGGACCACACTGAAGCTTTCTTT
TRBV7-2,TRBJ2-7,.,.,15,CASSLVGGPSYEQYF,TGTGCCAGCAGCTTAGTGGGGGGTCCGTCCTACGAGCAGTACTTC
TRBV4-1,TRBJ2-5,TRBD2,few,16,CASSQPLAGGLETQYF,TGCGCCAGCAGCCAACCACTAGCGGGGGGGCTTGAGACCCAGTACTTC
TRBV29-1,TRBJ1-4,.,.,12,CSVEVAVEKLFF,TGCAGCGTTGAAGTGGCTGTTGAAAAACTGTTTTTT
TRBV30,TRBJ2-3,.,once,12,CAWEGTADTQYF,TGTGCCTGGGAGGGGACCGCAGATACGCAGTATTTT
TRBV5-6,TRBJ2-7,.,.,14,CASELHGSSYEQYF,TGTGCCAGCGAATTGCACGGGAGCTCCTACGAGCAGTACTTC
TRBV5-1,TRBJ2-4,TRBD1,.,17,CASSWGVSRQGLDIQYF,TGCGCCAGCAGCTGGGGGGTTTCGAGACAGGGGCTTGACATTCAGTACTTC
TRBV5-6,TRBJ2-2,.,.,12,CASSSFLGELFF,TGTGCCAGCAGCTCGTTTCTAGGGGAGCTGTTTTTT
TRBV13,TRBJ1-2,.,few,16,CASSLAPRGGAEGYTF,TGTGCCAGCAGCTTAGCCCCCCGTGGCGGGGCGGAAGGCTACACCTTC
TRBV29-1,TRBJ2-5,.,.,16,CSVQVGVFSYQETQYF,TGCAGCGTCCAAGTGGGGGTATTTTCGTATCAAGAGACCCAGTACTTC
TRBV27,TRBJ2-7,.,once,14,CASSPDRFSYEQYF,TGTGCCAGCAGTCCTGACAGGTTCTCCTACGAGCAGTACTTC
TRBV18,TRBJ1-1,.,few,13,CASSRGTNTEAFF,TGTGCCAGCTCCAGGGGCACGAACACTGAAGCTTTCTTT
TRBV5-1,TRBJ2-2,.,.,14,CASSLLTNTGELFF,TGCGCCAGCAGCTTGCTAACGAACACCGGGGAGCTGTTTTTT